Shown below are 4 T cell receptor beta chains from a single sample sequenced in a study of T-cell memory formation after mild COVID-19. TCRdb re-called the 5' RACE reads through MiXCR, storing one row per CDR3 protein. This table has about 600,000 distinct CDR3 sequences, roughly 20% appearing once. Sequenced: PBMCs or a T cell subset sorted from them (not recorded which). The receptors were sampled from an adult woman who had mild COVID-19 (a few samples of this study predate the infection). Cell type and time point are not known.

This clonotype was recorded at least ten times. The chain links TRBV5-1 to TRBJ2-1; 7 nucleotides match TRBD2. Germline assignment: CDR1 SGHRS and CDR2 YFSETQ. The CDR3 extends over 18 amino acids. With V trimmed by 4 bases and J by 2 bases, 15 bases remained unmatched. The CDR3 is CASSLEAWAGEPYNEQFF. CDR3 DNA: TGCGCCAGCAGCCTGGAGGCATGGGCGGGAGAACCCTACAATGAGCAGTTCTTC.

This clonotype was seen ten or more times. DNA for the CDR3: TGTGCCAGCAGCCTCAGATCCCAGGACGGGAAGAGCTCTGGAAACACCATATATTTT. It is translated as CASSLRSQDGKSSGNTIYF. V gene TRBV7-9 combines with J gene TRBJ1-3; D is ambiguous. V was pared by 5 bases and J by 0 bases, with 23 bases between. The germline CDR1 and CDR2 sequences are SEHNR and FQNEAQ (reference sequence). CDR3 size: 19 residues.

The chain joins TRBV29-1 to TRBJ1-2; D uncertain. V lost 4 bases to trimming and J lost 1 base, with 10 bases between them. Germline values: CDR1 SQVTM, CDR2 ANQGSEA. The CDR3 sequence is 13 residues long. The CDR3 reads CSVARESNYGYTF. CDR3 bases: TGCAGCGTTGCCCGAGAAAGTAACTATGGCTACACCTTC. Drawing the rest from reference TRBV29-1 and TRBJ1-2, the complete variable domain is SAVISQKPSRDICQRGTSLTIQCQVDSQVTMMFWYRQQPGQSLTLIATANQGSEATYESGFVIDKFPISRPNLTFSTLTVSNMSPEDSSIYLCSVARESNYGYTFGSGTRLTVV.

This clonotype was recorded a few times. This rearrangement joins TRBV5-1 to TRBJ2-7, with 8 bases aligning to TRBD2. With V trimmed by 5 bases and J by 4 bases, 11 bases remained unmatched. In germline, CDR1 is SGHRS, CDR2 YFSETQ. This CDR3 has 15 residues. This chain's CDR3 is CASRTGPSGSYEQYF. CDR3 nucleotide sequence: TGCGCCAGCAGGACCGGGCCGAGCGGGAGTTACGAGCAGTACTTC.